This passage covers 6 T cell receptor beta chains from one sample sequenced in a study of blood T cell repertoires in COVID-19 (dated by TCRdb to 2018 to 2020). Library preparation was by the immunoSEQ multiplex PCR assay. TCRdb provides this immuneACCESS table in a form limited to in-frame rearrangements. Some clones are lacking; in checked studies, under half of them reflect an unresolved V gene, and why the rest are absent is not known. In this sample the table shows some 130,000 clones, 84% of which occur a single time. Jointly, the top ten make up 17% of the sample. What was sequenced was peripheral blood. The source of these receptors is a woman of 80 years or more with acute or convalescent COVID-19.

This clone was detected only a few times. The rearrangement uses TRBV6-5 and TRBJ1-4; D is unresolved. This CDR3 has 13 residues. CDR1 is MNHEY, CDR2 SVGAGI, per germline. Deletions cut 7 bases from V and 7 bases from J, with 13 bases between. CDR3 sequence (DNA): TGTGCCAGCACGGAAAGTGGCGGTGAAAAACTGTTTTTT. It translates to CASTESGGEKLFF.

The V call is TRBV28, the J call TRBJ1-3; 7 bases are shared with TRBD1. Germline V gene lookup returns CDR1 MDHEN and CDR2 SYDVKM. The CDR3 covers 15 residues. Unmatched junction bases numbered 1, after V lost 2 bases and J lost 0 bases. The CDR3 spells CASSLDRASGNTIYF. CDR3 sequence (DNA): TGTGCCAGCAGTTTAGACAGGGCCTCTGGAAACACCATATATTTT.

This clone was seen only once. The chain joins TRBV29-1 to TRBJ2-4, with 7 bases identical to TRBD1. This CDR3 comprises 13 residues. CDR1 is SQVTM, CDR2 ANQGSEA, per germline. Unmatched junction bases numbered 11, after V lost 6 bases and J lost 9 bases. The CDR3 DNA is TGCAGCGTCACCGGGACAGACTCTGGCATTCAGTACTTC. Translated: CSVTGTDSGIQYF. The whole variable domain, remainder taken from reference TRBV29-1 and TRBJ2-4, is SAVISQKPSRDICQRGTSLTIQCQVDSQVTMMFWYRQQPGQSLTLIATANQGSEATYESGFVIDKFPISRPNLTFSTLTVSNMSPEDSSIYLCSVTGTDSGIQYFGAGTRLSVL.

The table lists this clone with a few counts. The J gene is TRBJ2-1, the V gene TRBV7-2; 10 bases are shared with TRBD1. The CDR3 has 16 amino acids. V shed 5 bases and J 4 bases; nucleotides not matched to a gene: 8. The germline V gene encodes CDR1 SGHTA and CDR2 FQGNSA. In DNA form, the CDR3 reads TGTGCCAGCAGCAATCCATGGGGACAGGGGTACAATGAGCAGTTCTTC. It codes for CASSNPWGQGYNEQFF.

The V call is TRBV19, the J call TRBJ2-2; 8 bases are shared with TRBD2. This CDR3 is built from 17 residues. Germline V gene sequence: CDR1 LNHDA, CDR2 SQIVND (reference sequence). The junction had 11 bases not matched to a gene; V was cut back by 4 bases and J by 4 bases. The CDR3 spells CASSRGSGGAATGELFF. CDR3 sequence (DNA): TGTGCCAGTAGTAGGGGGAGCGGGGGTGCCGCCACCGGGGAGCTGTTTTTT.

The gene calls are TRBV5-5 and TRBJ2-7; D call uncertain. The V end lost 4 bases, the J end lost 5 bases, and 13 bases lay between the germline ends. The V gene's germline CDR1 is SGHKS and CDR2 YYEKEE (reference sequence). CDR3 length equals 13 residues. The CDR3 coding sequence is TGTGCCAGCAGCGATACCCGACTTCACGAGCAGTACTTC. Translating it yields CASSDTRLHEQYF.